This T cell receptor beta chain was identified during a study of shared clonotypes between healthy human individuals. This CDR3 contains 16 residues. From germline, CDR1 is LNHDA and CDR2 SQIVND (reference sequence). J lost 5 bases, V lost 3 bases, and 10 bases had no gene match. Study observations and caveats: Around 5% of naive CD4 clonotypes were shared across several donors.

Clones were read by immunoSEQ multiplex PCR, and TCRdb kept only the in-frame ones, dropping some. The data contain around 2.5 million clones, approximately 94% of them singletons. Worth noting for this clone: Its antigen is not identified. The same CDR3 arises from other DNA sequences in this sample as well.

V is TRBV19 and J is TRBJ2-7, with 10 bases that match TRBD2. The TCR comes from a man aged 18 to 29 in good health. Some clones in this sample may be carry-over from other donors' samples. Input material: naive CD4+ T cells from PBMCs. The sample's subset: CD45RA+ positively selected. The DNA for the CDR3 is TGTGCCAGTAGTATTCGTCCTAGCGGGAGAGGGGACGAGCAGTACTTC. It codes for CASSIRPSGRGDEQYF.